These T cell receptor beta chains were read from a single sample in a study of CXCR3-negative and CXCR3-positive naive CD8 T cells. TCRdb derives one entry per CDR3 protein from the 5' RACE reads, leaving out DNA. This sample's table has tens of thousands of distinct CDR3 sequences. Sequenced input: naive CXCR3+ CD8+ T cells from blood. These receptor sequences come from a human donor in good health. Some clones in this sample may be carry-over from other donors' samples. CDR3s include the opening cysteine and the closing phenylalanine or tryptophan.

j_call v_call cdr3_aa
TRBJ2-2 TRBV29-1 CSANLADTGELFF
TRBJ1-2 TRBV29-1 CSVEDPATGSHGYTF
TRBJ1-2 TRBV4-2 CASSPPRGREDYGYTF
TRBJ2-2 TRBV29-1 CSVAKANTGELFF
TRBJ2-7 TRBV6-2/TRBV6-3 CASSRLAGGYEQYF
TRBJ2-3 TRBV29-1 CSVEDAQDQGATDTQYF
TRBJ2-5 TRBV29-1 CSVEEGGGYQETQYF
TRBJ2-1 TRBV21-1 CASSKARREDPLYNEQFF
TRBJ2-2 TRBV18 CASQPLDSYTGELFF
TRBJ2-7 TRBV20-1 CSARDPQKPSYEQYF
TRBJ2-4 TRBV20-1 CSARDWGDESLGIQYF
TRBJ2-5 TRBV28 CASSPGRHANFQETQYF
TRBJ2-3 TRBV20-1 CSARRGWGPSTDTQYF
TRBJ2-5 TRBV27 CASSLTPWFGETQYF
TRBJ2-1 TRBV12-3/TRBV12-4 CASSLGPGAEQFF
TRBJ2-7 TRBV7-9 CASSPRRGALYEQYF
TRBJ2-1 TRBV28 CASRSSGVPEQFF
TRBJ2-5 TRBV4-1 CASSQEGLETQYF
TRBJ2-7 TRBV25-1 CASSEYWVGPTYEQYF
TRBJ2-1 TRBV7-9 CASSYQGAGYNEQFF
TRBJ1-1 TRBV4-1 CASSPPGQENTEAFF
TRBJ2-5 TRBV14 CASSLGTNQETQYF
TRBJ2-5 TRBV20-1 CSARGLASETQYF
TRBJ1-2 TRBV5-1 CASSLVGQGDTF
TRBJ2-5 TRBV12-3/TRBV12-4 CAVRRKETQYF
TRBJ1-5 TRBV6-6 CASSYSMGQGLDSHF
TRBJ2-3 TRBV14 CASSQDSGYSDTQYF
TRBJ2-1 TRBV12-3/TRBV12-4 CASRAGTSSYNEQFF
TRBJ2-3 TRBV2 CASMRRGGTDTQYF
TRBJ2-7 TRBV3-1 CASSRDSPYEQYF
TRBJ1-4 TRBV4-1 CASSPKGEGDLNEKLFF
TRBJ2-7 TRBV5-6 CASSLVLMSREQYF
TRBJ1-5 TRBV7-2 CASSWGGSNQPQHF
TRBJ1-1 TRBV20-1 CSARSATDGNTEAFF
TRBJ2-1 TRBV4-2 CASSQGRSGGVYNEQFF
TRBJ1-2 TRBV29-1 CSVEGAGQSGYTF
TRBJ2-2 TRBV6-6 CASSYTQASPGELFF
TRBJ2-7 TRBV29-1 CSVESGTSEEAYEQYF
TRBJ1-2 TRBV28 CATSNPGTGNYGYTF
TRBJ2-7 TRBV4-2 CASSPTQESGLYYEQYF
TRBJ2-7 TRBV7-8 CASSFGRGYEQYF
TRBJ2-5 TRBV28 CASSFLLGRGHPYF
TRBJ2-1 TRBV27 CASSGTSGDEQFF
TRBJ2-5 TRBV28 CASSFPGTEETQYF
TRBJ1-2 TRBV29-1 CSVESHDGYTF
TRBJ2-3 TRBV7-2 CASSLVIAGTDTQYF
TRBJ2-7 TRBV12-3/TRBV12-4 CASSFNDRGNDQYF